This TCR beta chain was recorded in a study of blood T cell repertoires in COVID-19 (dated by TCRdb to about 2020). For the wider study: The collaborator samples originated in the United States, Italy and Spain and spanned the acute and convalescent phases of COVID-19. The prospective study material was composed of cDNA or gDNA derived from T cells, B-cell-depleted T cells, or PBMCs. Subjects who had been exposed to COVID-19, were actively infected with it, or had recovered from it provided the deeply sampled blood TCRbeta repertoires that made up the dataset. The repertoires were released in a freely available public database intended as a resource for research on the immune response to SARS-CoV-2. The samples were drawn from two sources: the first 160 participants of the ongoing ImmuneRACE study, and fewer than 1,500 subjects contributed by 6 global collaborators. Sample metadata almost always included a de-identified subject ID, COVID-19 status, age in years and sex. Where HLA class I and class II types were available, the types were taken from metadata supplied by the sample provider, not from assay-based typing.

Summary of the overall study and its limitations: How much clinical and demographic metadata was included differed by source and by participant, and the metadata was provided uncurated.

About this clone: What this receptor recognizes is not known. No much larger clone exists at a distance of one base, and base qualities are not known.

Each collaborating institution followed its own protocols to collect whole blood in K2EDTA tubes. Collaborator samples were shipped for TCRbeta analysis as frozen whole blood, isolated PBMCs, or DNA extracted from either sample type. Unmatched junction bases come to 3, with V trimmed by 1 base and J by 2 bases. From the germline V gene (reference sequence), CDR1 is SEHNR and CDR2 is FQNEAQ. Inclusive of the bounding cysteine and phenylalanine, the CDR3 is 15 residues long. Of all the DNA, just the CDR3 is kept, 45 bases in frame from base 1. TCRbeta CDR3 regions were amplified from genomic DNA by means of the immunoSEQ Assay, a bias-controlled multiplex PCR. Concerning the study's data processing: The number of nucleated cells in each sample was estimated from the amplification of reference gene primers within the assay. Sequence reads were collapsed and filtered to measure the absolute abundance of every unique TCRbeta CDR3 rearrangement. For each sample, productive Simpson clonality was calculated as the square root of Simpson's diversity index across productive rearrangements. TCRdb carries this immuneACCESS record with in-frame sequences only. Its versions omit some clonotypes, under half of them owing to an unresolved V gene in the studies checked, with the rest unexplained. The V and J calls and clone size were taken over from that table, and D and trimming were inferred from the DNA. This sample gives approximately 120,000 clones in total; roughly 80% of them show up just once. About 4.1% of the sample rests with the top ten.

The sequence is built from TRBV7-9 and TRBJ2-7, with 9 bases matching TRBD2. The sample consisted of peripheral blood. The TCR sequence derives from a human donor in a cohort sampled during active or convalescent COVID-19. This receptor has the CDR3 CASSLGAGGPYEQYF. The nucleotide sequence is TGTGCCAGCAGCTTAGGGGCGGGAGGGCCCTACGAGCAGTACTTC.